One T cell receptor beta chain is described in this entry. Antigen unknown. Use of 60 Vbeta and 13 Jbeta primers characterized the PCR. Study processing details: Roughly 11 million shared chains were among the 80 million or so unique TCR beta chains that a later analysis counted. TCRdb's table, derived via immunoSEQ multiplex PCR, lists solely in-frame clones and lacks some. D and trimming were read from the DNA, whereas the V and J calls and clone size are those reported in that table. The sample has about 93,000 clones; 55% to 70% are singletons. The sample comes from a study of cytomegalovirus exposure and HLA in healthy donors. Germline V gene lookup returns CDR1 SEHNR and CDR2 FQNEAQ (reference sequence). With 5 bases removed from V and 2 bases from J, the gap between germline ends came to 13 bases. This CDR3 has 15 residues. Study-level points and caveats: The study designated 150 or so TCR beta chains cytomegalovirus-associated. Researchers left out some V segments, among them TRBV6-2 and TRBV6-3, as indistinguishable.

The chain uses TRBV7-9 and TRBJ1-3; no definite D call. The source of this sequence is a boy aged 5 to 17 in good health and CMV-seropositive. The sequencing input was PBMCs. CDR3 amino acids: CASSPLMEAGNTIYF. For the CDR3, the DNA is TGTGCCAGCAGCCCCCTGATGGAGGCTGGAAACACCATATATTTT.